This TCR beta chain was identified during a study of blood T cell repertoires in COVID-19. Study information: Cohort 3 donors were reported recovered after two negative PCRs, clearance, or symptom resolution. Some COVID-19 samples were acute and others convalescent; all came from the United States, Italy and Spain.

Participants spanned ages roughly 18 to 90 years and resided in about two dozen US areas. The CDR3 totals 16 residues. Trimming cost V 4 bases and J 4 bases; bases outside gene matches: 7. CDR1 MNHNS and CDR2 SASEGT come from the germline V gene. Some clones are missing from TCRdb's copy, which holds only in-frame ones; the method was immunoSEQ multiplex PCR. The repertoire holds fewer than 250,000 clones, with about nine tenths as singletons. Sequencing used PBMCs or T cells enriched from blood (not recorded which). The TCR sequence derives from a man aged 25-40 years in a cohort exposed to, infected with or recovered from COVID-19 (not recorded which). The chain employs TRBV6-1 and TRBJ1-3; 10 nucleotides match TRBD1. The CDR3 loop is CASSARQGAYGNTIYF. The CDR3 coding sequence is TGTGCCAGCAGTGCCCGACAGGGGGCTTACGGAAACACCATATATTTT.